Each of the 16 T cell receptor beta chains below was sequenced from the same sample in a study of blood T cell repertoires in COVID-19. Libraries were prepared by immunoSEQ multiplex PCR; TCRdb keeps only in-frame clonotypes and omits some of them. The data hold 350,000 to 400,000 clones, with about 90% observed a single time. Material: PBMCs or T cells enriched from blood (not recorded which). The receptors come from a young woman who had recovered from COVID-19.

The CDR3 here is CASSLGGGDNYGYTF. The CDR3 bases are TGCGCCAGCAGCTTGGGCGGGGGCGATAACTATGGCTACACCTTC. The chain is built from TRBV5-1 and TRBJ1-2; D perhaps matches TRBD1 (6 bases). The germline V gene encodes CDR1 SGHRS and CDR2 YFSETQ. CDR3 length equals 15 residues. V dropped 0 bases and J dropped 1 base, with 10 bases sitting between them.

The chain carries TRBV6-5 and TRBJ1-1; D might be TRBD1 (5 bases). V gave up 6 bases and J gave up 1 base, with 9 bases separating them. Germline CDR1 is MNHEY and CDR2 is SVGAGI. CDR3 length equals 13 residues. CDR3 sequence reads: CASSFGGNTEAFF. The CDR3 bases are TGTGCCAGCAGCTTCGGGGGGAACACTGAAGCTTTCTTT.

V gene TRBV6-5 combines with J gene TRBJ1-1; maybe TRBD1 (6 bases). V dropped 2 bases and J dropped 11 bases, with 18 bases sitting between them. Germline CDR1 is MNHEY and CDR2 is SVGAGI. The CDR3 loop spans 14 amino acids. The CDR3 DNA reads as TGTGCCAGCAGTTACGGGCAGGGGCGAGCGGAGGCTTTCTTT. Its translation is CASSYGQGRAEAFF.

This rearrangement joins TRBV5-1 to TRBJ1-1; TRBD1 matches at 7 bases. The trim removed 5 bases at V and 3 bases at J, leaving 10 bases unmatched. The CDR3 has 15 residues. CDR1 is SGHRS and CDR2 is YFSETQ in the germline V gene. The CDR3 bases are TGCGCCAGCAGGCCCGACTGGCAGGGGGACACTGAAGCTTTCTTT. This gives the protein CASRPDWQGDTEAFF.

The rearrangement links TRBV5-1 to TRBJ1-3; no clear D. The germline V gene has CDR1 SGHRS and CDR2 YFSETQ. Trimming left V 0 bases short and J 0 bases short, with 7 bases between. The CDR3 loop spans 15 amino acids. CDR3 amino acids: CASSLAPSSGNTIYF. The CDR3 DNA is TGCGCCAGCAGCTTGGCTCCGAGCTCTGGAAACACCATATATTTT.

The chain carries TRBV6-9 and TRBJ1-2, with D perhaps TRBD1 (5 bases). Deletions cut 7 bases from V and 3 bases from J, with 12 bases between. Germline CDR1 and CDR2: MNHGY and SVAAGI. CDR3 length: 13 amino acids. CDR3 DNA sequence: TGTGCCAGCAACGAAGGGGAGGACTATGGCTACACCTTC. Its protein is CASNEGEDYGYTF.

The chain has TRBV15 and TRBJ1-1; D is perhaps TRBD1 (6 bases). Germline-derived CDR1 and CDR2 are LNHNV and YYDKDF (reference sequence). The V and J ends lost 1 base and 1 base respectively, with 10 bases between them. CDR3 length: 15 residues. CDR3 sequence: CATSRGGTTNTEAFF. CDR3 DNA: TGTGCCACCAGCAGAGGGGGGACAACGAACACTGAAGCTTTCTTT.

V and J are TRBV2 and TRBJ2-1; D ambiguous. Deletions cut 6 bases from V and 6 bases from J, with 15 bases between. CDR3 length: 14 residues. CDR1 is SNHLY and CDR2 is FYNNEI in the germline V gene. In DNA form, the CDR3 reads TGTGCCAGCAGCCGGAGCCCGTCCGTCAATGAGCAGTTCTTC. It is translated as CASSRSPSVNEQFF.

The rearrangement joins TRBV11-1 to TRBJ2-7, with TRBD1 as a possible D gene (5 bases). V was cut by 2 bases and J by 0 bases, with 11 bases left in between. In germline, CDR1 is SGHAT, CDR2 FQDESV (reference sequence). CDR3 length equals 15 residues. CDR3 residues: CASSLSQGSSYEQYF. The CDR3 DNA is TGTGCCAGCAGCTTAAGTCAGGGCTCCTCCTACGAGCAGTACTTC.

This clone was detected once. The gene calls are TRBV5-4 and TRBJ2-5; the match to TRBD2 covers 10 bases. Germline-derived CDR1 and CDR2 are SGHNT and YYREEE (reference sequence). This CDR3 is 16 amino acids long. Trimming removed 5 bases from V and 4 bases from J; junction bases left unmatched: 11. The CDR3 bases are TGTGCCAGCAGTTCCGTTAGCGGGGGGCACGGAGAGACCCAGTACTTC. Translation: CASSSVSGGHGETQYF.

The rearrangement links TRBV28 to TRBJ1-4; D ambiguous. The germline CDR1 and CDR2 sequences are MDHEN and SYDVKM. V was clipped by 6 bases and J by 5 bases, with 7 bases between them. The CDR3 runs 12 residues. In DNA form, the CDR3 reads TGTGCCAGCAGCCGCGCCAATGAAAAACTGTTTTTT. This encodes CASSRANEKLFF.

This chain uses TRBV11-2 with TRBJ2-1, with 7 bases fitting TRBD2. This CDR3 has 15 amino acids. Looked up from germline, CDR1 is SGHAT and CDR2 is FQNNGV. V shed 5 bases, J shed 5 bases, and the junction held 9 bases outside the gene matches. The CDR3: CASSRLWRGNNEQFF. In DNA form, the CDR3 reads TGTGCCAGCAGCCGCCTTTGGCGGGGGAACAATGAGCAGTTCTTC.

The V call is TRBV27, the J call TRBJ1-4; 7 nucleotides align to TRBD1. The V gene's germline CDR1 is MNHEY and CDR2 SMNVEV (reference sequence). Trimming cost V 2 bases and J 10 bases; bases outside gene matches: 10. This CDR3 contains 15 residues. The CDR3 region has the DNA TGTGCCAGCAGTTTAAACTGGCAGGGGGTGAGAAAACTGTTTTTT. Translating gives CASSLNWQGVRKLFF.

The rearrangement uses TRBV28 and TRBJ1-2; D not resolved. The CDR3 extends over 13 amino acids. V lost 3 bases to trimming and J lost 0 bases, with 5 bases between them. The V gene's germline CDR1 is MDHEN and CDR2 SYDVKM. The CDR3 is CASSLASNYGYTF. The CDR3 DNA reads TGTGCCAGCAGTTTGGCCTCTAACTATGGCTACACCTTC.

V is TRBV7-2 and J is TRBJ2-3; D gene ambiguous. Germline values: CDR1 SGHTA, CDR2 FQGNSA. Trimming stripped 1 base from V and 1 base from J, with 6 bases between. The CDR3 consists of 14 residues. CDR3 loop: CASSLGPRTDTQYF. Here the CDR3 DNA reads TGTGCCAGCAGCTTAGGGCCCCGCACAGATACGCAGTATTTT.

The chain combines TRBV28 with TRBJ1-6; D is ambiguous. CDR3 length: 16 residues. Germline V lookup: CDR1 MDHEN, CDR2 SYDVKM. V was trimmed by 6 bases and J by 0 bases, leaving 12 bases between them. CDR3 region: CASRPEARSYNSPLHF. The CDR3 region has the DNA TGTGCCAGCAGGCCTGAGGCCCGCTCCTATAATTCACCCCTCCACTTT.